The 19 T cell receptor beta chains listed next were all sequenced from one sample in a study of blood T cell repertoires in COVID-19. Sequencing used immunoSEQ multiplex PCR; TCRdb keeps in-frame clones, though not all of them. The sample lists fewer than 350,000 clones, more than 75% occurring once. Source material: PBMCs or T cells enriched from blood (not recorded which). The source of these receptors is a woman between 40 and 55 years old with acute COVID-19.

This clone came up once. A read error may produce the germline difference seen at one junction end. The chain combines TRBV18 with TRBJ1-4, with a possible D match to TRBD1 (6 bases). Germline V gene data show CDR1 as KGHSH and CDR2 as LQKENI. The CDR3 is 13 amino acids. This CDR3 reads CASSVGANGKLFF. The CDR3 DNA follows: TGTGCCAGCTCAGTGGGGGCTAATGGAAAACTGTTTTTT. Full variable domain (missing parts from reference TRBV18 and TRBJ1-4): NAGVMQNPRHLVRRRGQEARLRCSPMKGHSHVYWYRQLPEEGLKFMVYLQKENIIDESGMPKERFSAEFPKEGPSILRIQQVVRGDSAAYFCASSVGANGKLFFGSGTQLSVL.

The chain employs TRBV2 and TRBJ2-3, with TRBD2 as a possible D gene (6 bases). V lost 7 bases and J 2 bases, leaving 19 bases between the germline ends. CDR1 and CDR2 from the germline V gene are SNHLY and FYNNEI. This CDR3 region has 16 residues. The CDR3: CASTRKSGANTDTQYF. The CDR3 nucleotides are TGTGCCAGCACCAGGAAGTCGGGAGCAAACACAGATACGCAGTATTTT.

The chain joins TRBV27 to TRBJ2-1; 7 bases map to TRBD2. Germline CDR1 is MNHEY and CDR2 is SMNVEV (reference sequence). Trimming at V came to 5 bases and at J to 2 bases, leaving 15 bases not matched to a gene. The CDR3 extends over 18 amino acids. CDR3 amino acids: CASSRRSVSTSAYNEQFF. Written as DNA, the CDR3 is TGTGCCAGCAGTCGACGCTCGGTTAGCACTAGCGCCTACAATGAGCAGTTCTTC.

This rearrangement joins TRBV19 to TRBJ1-1; 9 positions agree with TRBD1. V was clipped by 3 bases and J by 0 bases; unmatched bases: 8. The CDR3 is 17 amino acids. CDR1 is LNHDA, CDR2 SQIVND, per germline (reference sequence). The CDR3 bases are TGTGCCAGTAGTATCCAGGACAGGGGAAGGATGAACACTGAAGCTTTCTTT. Its translation: CASSIQDRGRMNTEAFF.

The chain is built from TRBV5-5 and TRBJ2-7; D call uncertain. The CDR3 has 15 residues. Trimming shortened V by 1 base and J by 4 bases, and 15 bases separated the two germline ends. Germline assignment: CDR1 SGHKS and CDR2 YYEKEE (reference sequence). The chain's CDR3 is CASSLKAGKWYEQYF. CDR3 DNA: TGTGCCAGCAGCTTGAAGGCAGGAAAGTGGTACGAGCAGTACTTC.

The rearrangement joins TRBV11-1 to TRBJ2-7; 12 bases are a match to TRBD2. The germline CDR1 and CDR2 sequences are SGHAT and FQDESV (reference sequence). The ends lost 1 base at V and 4 bases at J; junction bases unmatched: 2. The CDR3 contains 15 residues. The CDR3 loop is CASSLELAGGYEQYF. The CDR3 region has the DNA TGTGCCAGCAGCTTAGAACTAGCGGGAGGATACGAGCAGTACTTC.

This sequence joins TRBV30 and TRBJ1-5; 8 nucleotides agree with TRBD1. Trimming removed 2 bases from V and 6 bases from J; junction bases left unmatched: 6. CDR3 length: 14 amino acids. Germline CDR1 GTSNPN, CDR2 SVGIG (reference sequence). In DNA form, the CDR3 reads TGTGCCTGGAGTCCCGGGACAGGCAGTCAGCCCCAGCATTTT. It encodes CAWSPGTGSQPQHF. Complete variable domain (other parts from reference TRBV30 and TRBJ1-5): SQTIHQWPATLVQPVGSPLSLECTVEGTSNPNLYWYRQAAGRGLQLLFYSVGIGQISSEVPQNLSASRPQDRQFILSSKKLLLSDSGFYLCAWSPGTGSQPQHFGDGTRLSIL.

This CDR3 is CASRATIAGGPRETQYF. The CDR3 DNA follows: TGTGCCAGCAGGGCTACCATAGCGGGAGGGCCTAGGGAGACCCAGTACTTC. The chain joins TRBV2 to TRBJ2-5; 11 bases are a match to TRBD2. After removal of 6 bases from V and 5 bases from J, the junction contained 14 bases not matched to a gene. The germline V gene has CDR1 SNHLY and CDR2 FYNNEI. This CDR3 is built from 17 residues.

The CDR3 region is CASSLFTGASNTEAFF. The CDR3 DNA follows: TGCGCCAGCAGCTTGTTCACAGGGGCCTCGAACACTGAAGCTTTCTTT. The chain links TRBV5-1 to TRBJ1-1, with 7 bases fitting TRBD1. CDR1 is SGHRS and CDR2 is YFSETQ in the germline V gene. The V gene end was trimmed by 1 base and the J gene end by 1 base; junction bases not matched to a gene: 7. CDR3 length equals 16 residues.

This chain connects TRBV30 to TRBJ2-4; a possible D gene is TRBD2 (5 bases). Germline CDR1 is GTSNPN and CDR2 is SVGIG (reference sequence). Trimming cost V 5 bases and J 1 base, with 9 bases left between them. CDR3 length equals 13 residues. The CDR3 here is CAWRGVAKNIQYF. The CDR3 nucleotides read TGTGCCTGGCGGGGAGTGGCCAAAAACATTCAGTACTTC.

V and J are TRBV11-3 and TRBJ1-4, with 9 bases fitting TRBD1. This CDR3 has 15 amino acids. V was clipped by 3 bases and J by 7 bases; unmatched bases: 6. Looked up from germline, CDR1 is SGHNT and CDR2 is YENEEA. The CDR3 loop reads CASSFGQGKVEKLFF. CDR3 coding DNA: TGTGCCAGCAGCTTCGGACAGGGGAAAGTTGAAAAACTGTTTTTT. Supplemented by reference TRBV11-3 and TRBJ1-4, the full variable domain reads EAGVVQSPRYKIIEKKQPVAFWCNPISGHNTLYWYLQNLGQGPELLIRYENEEAVDDSQLPKDRFSAERLKGVDSTLKIQPAELGDSAVYLCASSFGQGKVEKLFFGSGTQLSVL.

CDR3 sequence: CASRMTNTGELFF. DNA of the CDR3: TGTGCCAGCAGAATGACAAACACCGGGGAGCTGTTTTTT. The V call is TRBV5-5, the J call TRBJ2-2; no clear D. This CDR3 spans 13 amino acids. Looked up from germline, CDR1 is SGHKS and CDR2 is YYEKEE (reference sequence). Trimming stripped 5 bases from V and 2 bases from J, with 7 bases between.

The V and J genes are TRBV7-9 and TRBJ1-5; a possible D gene is TRBD1 (6 bases). Germline V gives CDR1 SEHNR, CDR2 FQNEAQ (reference sequence). V dropped 4 bases and J dropped 0 bases, with 13 bases sitting between them. The CDR3 contains 16 residues. This chain's CDR3 is CASSSSDRYSNQPQHF. The CDR3 nucleotides are TGTGCCAGCAGCTCGTCAGACAGGTATAGCAATCAGCCCCAGCATTTT.

The gene calls are TRBV11-3 and TRBJ2-3; TRBD2 matches 8 bases. This CDR3 has 14 residues. The junction had 5 bases not matched to a gene; V was cut back by 9 bases and J by 0 bases. Germline-derived CDR1 and CDR2 are SGHNT and YENEEA. CDR3 coding DNA: TGTGCCAGTAGTAGCGGGACTAGCACAGATACGCAGTATTTT. Translated, it gives CASSSGTSTDTQYF.

V gene TRBV6-1 combines with J gene TRBJ2-5; TRBD2 aligns across 10 bases. Unmatched junction bases numbered 4, after V lost 2 bases and J lost 1 base. Looked up from germline, CDR1 is MNHNS and CDR2 is SASEGT. The CDR3 is 16 amino acids. The CDR3: CASSELAGVFQETQYF. The CDR3 DNA is TGTGCCAGCAGTGAACTAGCGGGAGTATTCCAAGAGACCCAGTACTTC.

The chain uses TRBV27 and TRBJ1-2; 10 nucleotides match TRBD1. The CDR3 contains 17 residues. Per the germline V gene, CDR1 is MNHEY and CDR2 is SMNVEV (reference sequence). V shed 4 bases, J shed 1 base, and the junction held 9 bases outside the gene matches. Here the CDR3 DNA reads TGTGCCAGCAGTTCCGACAGGGGGCAAAGACATAACTATGGCTACACCTTC. This gives the protein CASSSDRGQRHNYGYTF.

There are a few counts of this clone. The sample contains more than one DNA sequence encoding this CDR3. The J gene is TRBJ2-7, the V gene TRBV28, with TRBD1 matching over 7 bases. CDR3 size: 13 residues. Germline V gene lookup returns CDR1 MDHEN and CDR2 SYDVKM. Trimming took 4 bases from V and 2 from J; bases not matched to a gene: 2. Here the CDR3 DNA reads TGTGCCAGCAGTTATAGGGGGCCCTACGAGCAGTACTTC. Protein product: CASSYRGPYEQYF. Looking up the rest from reference TRBV28 and TRBJ2-7 gives the full variable domain: DVKVTQSSRYLVKRTGEKVFLECVQDMDHENMFWYRQDPGLGLRLIYFSYDVKMKEKGDIPEGYSVSREKKERFSLILESASTNQTSMYLCASSYRGPYEQYFGPGTRLTVT.

This chain uses TRBV30 with TRBJ1-2; 9 bases line up with TRBD1. The CDR3 is 13 amino acids. The V segment lost 0 bases and the J segment 8 bases; nucleotides outside the gene matches: 4. CDR1 is GTSNPN and CDR2 is SVGIG in the germline V gene (reference sequence). The CDR3 sequence is CAWSVQGASGYTF. The CDR3 DNA sequence: TGTGCCTGGAGTGTACAGGGGGCGAGCGGCTACACCTTC.

The chain joins TRBV7-3 to TRBJ1-1; 7 bases agree with TRBD1. V was clipped by 3 bases and J by 7 bases; unmatched bases: 2. The CDR3 extends over 12 amino acids. CDR1 SGHTA and CDR2 FQGTGA come from the germline V gene. CDR3 DNA sequence: TGTGCCAGCAGCTTGACAGGGCGTGAAGCTTTCTTT. Translating it yields CASSLTGREAFF.